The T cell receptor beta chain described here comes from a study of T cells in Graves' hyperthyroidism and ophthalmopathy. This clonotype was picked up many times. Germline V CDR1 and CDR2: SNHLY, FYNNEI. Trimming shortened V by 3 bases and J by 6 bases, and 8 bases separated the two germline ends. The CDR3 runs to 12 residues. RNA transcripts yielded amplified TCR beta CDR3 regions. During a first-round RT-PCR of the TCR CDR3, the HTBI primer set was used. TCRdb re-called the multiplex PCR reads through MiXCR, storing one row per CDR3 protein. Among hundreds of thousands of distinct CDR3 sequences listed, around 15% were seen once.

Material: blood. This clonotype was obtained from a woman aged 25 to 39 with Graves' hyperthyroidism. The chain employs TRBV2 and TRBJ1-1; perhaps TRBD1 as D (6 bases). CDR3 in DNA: TGTGCCAGCAGTGACCAGGGGTCTGAAGCTTTCTTT. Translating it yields CASSDQGSEAFF.